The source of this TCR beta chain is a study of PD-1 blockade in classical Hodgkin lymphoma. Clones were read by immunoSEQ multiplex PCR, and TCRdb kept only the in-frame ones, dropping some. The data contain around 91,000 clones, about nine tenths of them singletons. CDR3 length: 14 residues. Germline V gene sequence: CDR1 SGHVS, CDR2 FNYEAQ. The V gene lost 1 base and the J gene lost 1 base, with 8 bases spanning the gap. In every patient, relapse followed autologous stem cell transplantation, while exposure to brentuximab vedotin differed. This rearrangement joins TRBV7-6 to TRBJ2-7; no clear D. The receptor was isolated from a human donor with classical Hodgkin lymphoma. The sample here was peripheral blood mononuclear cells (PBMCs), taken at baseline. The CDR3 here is CASSLVLGSYEQYF. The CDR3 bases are TGTGCCAGCAGCTTAGTATTGGGGTCCTACGAGCAGTACTTC.